This paragraph covers one TCR beta chain sequence. Both 60 Vbeta primers and 13 Jbeta primers went into the PCR. Using immunoSEQ multiplex PCR, the repertoire was profiled, and TCRdb retains in-frame clones only, with some absent. The table includes approximately 210,000 clones, around 86% detected once. These data originate in a study of cytomegalovirus exposure and HLA in healthy donors. The CDR3 spans 14 residues. From germline, CDR1 is SEHNR and CDR2 FQNEAQ (reference sequence). J gave up 7 bases and V 2 bases, and 5 bases lay outside the gene matches. This sequence was found in a man aged 25-45 years in good health and CMV-seronegative. Sequencing was performed on PBMCs. This chain connects TRBV7-9 to TRBJ2-1; 7 nucleotides line up with TRBD1. CDR3 nucleotide sequence: TGTGCCAGCAGCTTAAACAGGGGTGGGAATGAGCAGTTCTTC. Protein: CASSLNRGGNEQFF.